This T cell receptor beta chain originates from a study of blood T cell repertoires in COVID-19. Study background: Whether acute or convalescent, the COVID-19 samples came from the United States, Italy and Spain. Sources were T cells, B-cell-depleted T cells, or PBMCs; the material itself was cDNA or gDNA.

The ends were cut back, 3 bases at V and 4 bases at J, with 13 bases in the middle. The germline CDR1 and CDR2 sequences are MGHRA and YSYEKL. CDR3 length: 15 residues. In the original analysis: Reference gene primers were amplified, and this amplification served to estimate nucleated cell counts. Libraries were prepared by immunoSEQ multiplex PCR; TCRdb keeps only in-frame clonotypes and omits some of them. V, J and clone size reflect that table, while D and trimming were determined from the DNA. The sample lists roughly 76,000 clones, 70% to 80% occurring once. This TCR was sampled from a man between 70 and 80 years old with acute or convalescent COVID-19. The chain employs TRBV4-1 and TRBJ1-5; D remains unclear. The sequencing sample was made of peripheral blood. The CDR3: CASSHPGPGNQPQHF. The CDR3 DNA sequence: TGCGCCAGCAGCCATCCGGGTCCTGGAAATCAGCCCCAGCATTTT.